The entry that follows covers one TCR beta chain sequence. In the source study's methods: Amplifying reference gene primers gave estimates of nucleated cell counts. Sequenced by immunoSEQ multiplex PCR; TCRdb stores in-frame clones only, minus some. V and J calls plus clone size are reproduced from that table; the DNA served to infer D and trimming. Of more than 250,000 clones in the sample, around nine tenths were seen once. The data were obtained in a study of blood T cell repertoires in COVID-19. Overall study context: The analysed material was cDNA or gDNA that came from T cells, B-cell-depleted T cells, or PBMCs.

This CDR3 has 17 residues. CDR1 SGHTA and CDR2 FQGTGA come from the germline V gene. The germline V and J ends were trimmed by 2 bases and 0 bases, with 13 bases remaining between them. Individuals drawn from 20 to 25 US areas were about 18 to 90 years old. Recovered Cohort 3 donors showed two negative PCRs, clearance, or symptom resolution. Sequenced: PBMCs or T cells enriched from blood (not recorded which). This sequence was found in a woman younger than 45 who had recovered from COVID-19. The chain couples TRBV7-3 to TRBJ2-2, with D possibly being TRBD1 (6 bases). The CDR3 DNA reads as TGTGCCAGCAGCTTAGGTACCGGGACAACGAACACCGGGGAGCTGTTTTTT. Translated, it gives CASSLGTGTTNTGELFF.